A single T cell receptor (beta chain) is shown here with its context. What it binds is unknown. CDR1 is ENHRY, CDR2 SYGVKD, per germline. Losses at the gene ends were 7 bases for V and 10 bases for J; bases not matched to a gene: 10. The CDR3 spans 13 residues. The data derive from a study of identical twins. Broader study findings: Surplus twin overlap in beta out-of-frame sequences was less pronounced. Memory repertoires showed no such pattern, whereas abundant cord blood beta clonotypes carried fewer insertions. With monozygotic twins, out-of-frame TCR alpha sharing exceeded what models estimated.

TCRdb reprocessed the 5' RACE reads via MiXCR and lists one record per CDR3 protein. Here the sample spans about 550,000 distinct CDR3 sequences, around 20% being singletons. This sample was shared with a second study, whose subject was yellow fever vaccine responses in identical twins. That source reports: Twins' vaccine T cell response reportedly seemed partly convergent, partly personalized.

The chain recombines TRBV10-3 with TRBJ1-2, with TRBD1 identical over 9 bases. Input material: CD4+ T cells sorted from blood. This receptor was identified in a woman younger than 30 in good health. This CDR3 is CAIKMEGQGVYTF. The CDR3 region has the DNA TGTGCCATCAAGATGGAGGGACAGGGAGTCTACACCTTC.